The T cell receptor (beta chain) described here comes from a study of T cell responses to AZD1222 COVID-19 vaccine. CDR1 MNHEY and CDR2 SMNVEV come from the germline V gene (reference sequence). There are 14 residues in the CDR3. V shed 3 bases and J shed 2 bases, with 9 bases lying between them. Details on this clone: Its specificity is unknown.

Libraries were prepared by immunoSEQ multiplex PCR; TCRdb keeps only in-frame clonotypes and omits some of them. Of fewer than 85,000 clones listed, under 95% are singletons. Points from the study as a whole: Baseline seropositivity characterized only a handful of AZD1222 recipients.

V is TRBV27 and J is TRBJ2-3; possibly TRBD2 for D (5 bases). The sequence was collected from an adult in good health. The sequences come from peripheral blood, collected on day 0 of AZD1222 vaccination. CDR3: CASSFTRPTDTQYF. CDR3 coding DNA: TGTGCCAGCAGTTTTACTAGACCCACAGATACGCAGTATTTT.